This note documents a single T cell receptor (beta chain) sequence. The PCR employed 60 Vbeta primers together with 13 Jbeta primers. The method was immunoSEQ multiplex PCR; TCRdb's version includes in-frame clones alone and lacks a portion of them. The table records 60,000 to 70,000 clones, less than 75% of them present only once. This entry belongs to a study of cytomegalovirus exposure and HLA in healthy donors. This TCR was recovered from a man aged 45-65 years in good health and CMV-seropositive. The sample was PBMCs.

Here the CDR3 reads CASSRGLAGSYEQYF. The CDR3 DNA reads as TGTGCCAGTAGCCGAGGGCTAGCGGGATCCTACGAGCAGTACTTC. The J gene is TRBJ2-7, the V gene TRBV19; 9 bases map to TRBD2. Trimming at V came to 6 bases and at J to 1 base, leaving 7 bases not matched to a gene. Germline V lookup: CDR1 LNHDA, CDR2 SQIVND (reference sequence). The CDR3 has 15 residues.